The 32 T cell receptor beta chains reported below all come from one sample, sequenced in a study of circulating CD8 cells and anti-PD-1 response in melanoma. TCR libraries were prepared from approximately 15 ng of total RNA with the QIAseq Immune Repertoire TCR panel. TCRdb ran MiXCR on the reads and lists one entry per CDR3 protein. The sample contains 750 to 1,000 distinct CDR3 sequences, 8.3% of which appear only once. From live CD3+CD8+TCRalphabeta+ cells, four PD-1 and/or TIGIT subsets were sorted. The sequencing used CD8+ T cells from PBMCs, collected at baseline or after one month of anti-PD-1 therapy (not recorded which). The origin of the receptors is a human donor with melanoma.

By proportion, this clonotype is medium-sized (0.01 to 0.1%). The V gene is TRBV28, the J gene TRBJ2-3; 7 bases map to TRBD2. This CDR3 region has 17 residues. The V segment lost 2 bases and the J segment 2 bases; nucleotides outside the gene matches: 10. The V gene's germline CDR1 is MDHEN and CDR2 SYDVKM. CDR3 in DNA: TGTGCCAGCAGTTTAGGGGCGGGACTAAGCTCCACAGATACGCAGTATTTT. Translation gives CASSLGAGLSSTDTQYF.

This clonotype counts as large. The genes are TRBV3-1 and TRBJ2-3, with D perhaps assigned TRBD1 or TRBD2 (5 bases each). This CDR3 has 13 residues. V was cut by 8 bases and J by 4 bases, with 13 bases left in between. Germline-derived CDR1 and CDR2 are LGHDT and YNNKEL (reference sequence). The CDR3 region has the DNA TGTGCCAGCTTCGATGGGACCGCAGATACGCAGTATTTT. Residues: CASFDGTADTQYF.

Judged by abundance, this clonotype is medium-sized. V and J are TRBV28 and TRBJ2-7; 11 bases line up with TRBD1. The CDR3 sequence is 14 residues long. Germline V gene data show CDR1 as MDHEN and CDR2 as SYDVKM. V trimming: 6 bases; J trimming: 3 bases; junction bases outside the gene matches: 4. This CDR3 reads CASRGQGEVYEQYF. CDR3 sequence (DNA): TGTGCCAGCAGGGGACAGGGGGAGGTCTACGAGCAGTACTTC.

This clonotype is termed medium-sized. This rearrangement joins TRBV7-3 to TRBJ2-1; 9 nucleotides match TRBD2. Trimming took 4 bases from V and 8 from J; bases not matched to a gene: 9. CDR3 length: 15 residues. The V gene's germline CDR1 is SGHTA and CDR2 FQGTGA. In DNA form, the CDR3 reads TGTGCCAGCAGCTCCCGACTAGCGGCCACGGATGAGCAGTTCTTC. Residues: CASSSRLAATDEQFF.

V gene TRBV19 combines with J gene TRBJ2-7, with 7 bases aligning to TRBD2. CDR1 and CDR2 (germline): LNHDA, SQIVND (reference sequence). The V segment lost 4 bases and the J segment 2 bases; nucleotides outside the gene matches: 5. CDR3 length: 14 residues. The CDR3 nucleotides read TGTGCCAGTAGTACCCATGCGGGAGCCTACGAGCAGTACTTC. This encodes CASSTHAGAYEQYF.

This clonotype was counted a few times. The chain is built from TRBV5-1 and TRBJ2-7, with D unresolved. With 4 bases removed from V and 4 bases from J, the gap between germline ends came to 12 bases. CDR1 and CDR2 (germline): SGHRS, YFSETQ. This CDR3 comprises 13 residues. For the CDR3, the DNA is TGCGCCAGCAGCCTCGGGCCCGGTTACGAGCAGTACTTC. Residues: CASSLGPGYEQYF. The complete variable domain, with remaining parts taken from reference TRBV5-1 and TRBJ2-7, reads KAGVTQTPRYLIKTRGQQVTLSCSPISGHRSVSWYQQTPGQGLQFLFEYFSETQRNKGNFPGRFSGRQFSNSRSEMNVSTLELGDSALYLCASSLGPGYEQYFGPGTRLTVT.

This clonotype is deemed large. V and J are TRBV28 and TRBJ1-5; the match to TRBD1 covers 9 bases. Unmatched junction bases numbered 5, after V lost 8 bases and J lost 3 bases. Looked up from germline, CDR1 is MDHEN and CDR2 is SYDVKM. The CDR3 runs 14 residues. The CDR3 spells CASSGTGNNQPQHF. Written as DNA, the CDR3 is TGTGCCAGCTCCGGGACAGGGAACAATCAGCCCCAGCATTTT.

In this sample, this clonotype is medium-sized (0.01 to 0.1%). This sequence joins TRBV28 and TRBJ1-1; D may be TRBD1 (6 bases). Germline V gives CDR1 MDHEN, CDR2 SYDVKM. V gave up 6 bases and J gave up 7 bases, with 15 bases separating them. The CDR3 has 13 residues. The CDR3 region is CASSVPGHVEAFF. The CDR3, as DNA: TGTGCCAGCAGCGTCCCGGGACACGTTGAAGCTTTCTTT.

The rearrangement uses TRBV14 and TRBJ1-1, with D perhaps matching TRBD1 (5 bases). Germline-derived CDR1 and CDR2 are SGHDN and FVKESK. The CDR3 is 16 amino acids. V was pared by 3 bases and J by 0 bases, with 14 bases between. DNA for the CDR3: TGTGCCAGCAGCCAGCGGGACGAAATCATGAACACTGAAGCTTTCTTT. Translated, it gives CASSQRDEIMNTEAFF.

The rearrangement uses TRBV2 and TRBJ2-7; TRBD2 aligns across 8 bases. Looked up from germline, CDR1 is SNHLY and CDR2 is FYNNEI. V dropped 3 bases and J dropped 5; count of bases not matched to a gene: 9. The CDR3 spans 15 residues. The CDR3 loop reads CASSDLAGAYNEQYF. CDR3 DNA sequence: TGTGCCAGCAGTGATCTAGCGGGTGCCTACAACGAGCAGTACTTC.

Worth noting for this clonotype: This could be a read error, since a much larger clone is one nucleotide away. In this CDR3 the conserved last residue, phenylalanine or tryptophan, is missing, so a read error is likely. The CDR3 spells CSVVAGYEQFL. In DNA form, the CDR3 reads TGCAGCGTTGTAGCGGGCTATGAGCAGTTCCTC. The chain carries TRBV29-1 and TRBJ2-1; 7 positions match TRBD2. Germline CDR1 is SQVTM and CDR2 is ANQGSEA. CDR3 size: 11 residues. Trimming cost V 4 bases and J 8 bases; bases outside gene matches: 2.

This clonotype counts as large (0.1 to 1%). The rearrangement joins TRBV28 to TRBJ2-1, with 8 bases matching TRBD2. The CDR3 is 15 amino acids. Germline V gene lookup returns CDR1 MDHEN and CDR2 SYDVKM. The V segment lost 5 bases and the J segment 3 bases; nucleotides outside the gene matches: 6. The CDR3 DNA sequence: TGTGCCAGCAGTCTTCCGGGACTAGGCTACAATGAGCAGTTCTTC. It yields the protein CASSLPGLGYNEQFF.

By frequency in the sample, this clonotype is medium-sized (0.01 to 0.1%). J is TRBJ2-1 and V is TRBV6-4; D perhaps matches TRBD2 (6 bases). Germline V gene data show CDR1 as MRHNA and CDR2 as SNTAGT. The CDR3 runs to 15 residues. Between the trimmed V and J ends, which lost 6 bases and 5 bases, there was a span of 17 bases. CDR3 protein: CASSPSPGGDNEQFF. The CDR3 DNA is TGTGCCAGCAGCCCCTCCCCTGGCGGGGACAATGAGCAGTTCTTC.

This clonotype is labeled medium-sized (0.01 to 0.1%). The rearrangement links TRBV7-2 to TRBJ2-5; 13 bases match TRBD2. Trimming removed 1 base from V and 2 bases from J; junction bases left unmatched: 4. Germline CDR1 reads SGHTA; CDR2 reads FQGNSA. CDR3 length: 17 amino acids. In nucleotides, the CDR3 is TGTGCCAGCAGCTTAGGACTAGCGGGAGGCCTTCAAGAGACCCAGTACTTC. This encodes CASSLGLAGGLQETQYF.

This clonotype is deemed medium-sized (0.01 to 0.1%). V is TRBV11-1 and J is TRBJ2-1; 9 nucleotides line up with TRBD2. The CDR3 loop spans 16 amino acids. In germline, CDR1 is SGHAT, CDR2 FQDESV (reference sequence). The junction had 9 bases not matched to a gene; V was cut back by 1 base and J by 8 bases. In DNA, the CDR3 is TGTGCCAGCAGCTTAGAAGATGCGGGAGGGAGGGATGAGCAGTTCTTC. Its translation: CASSLEDAGGRDEQFF. Filled out from reference TRBV11-1 and TRBJ2-1, the complete variable domain reads EAEVAQSPRYKITEKSQAVAFWCDPISGHATLYWYRQILGQGPELLVQFQDESVVDDSQLPKDRFSAERLKGVDSTLKIQPAELGDSAMYLCASSLEDAGGRDEQFFGPGTRLTVL.

Comment on this clonotype: This CDR3 is missing its conserved last phenylalanine or tryptophan, likely due to a read error. The chain combines TRBV28 with TRBJ2-2; tentatively, D is TRBD2 (5 bases). This CDR3 region has 13 residues. Germline CDR1 reads MDHEN; CDR2 reads SYDVKM. The CDR3 here is CASSTLVPGKLFL. The CDR3 DNA follows: TGTGCCAGCAGTACCCTGGTACCCGGGAAGCTGTTTCTT.

This clonotype is classed as medium-sized. The V call is TRBV5-8, the J call TRBJ1-2, with D perhaps TRBD1 (5 bases). The CDR3 extends over 13 amino acids. Trimming took off 5 bases at V and 8 bases at J, with 16 bases between the two ends. In germline, CDR1 is SGHTS, CDR2 YDEGEE. The CDR3 nucleotides are TGTGCCAGCAGTGATCGTCAGGGTGACGGCTACACCTTC. This sequence encodes CASSDRQGDGYTF. The full variable domain, completed using reference TRBV5-8 and TRBJ1-2, is EAGVTQSPTHLIKTRGQQATLRCSPISGHTSVYWYQQALGLGLQFLLWYDEGEERNRGNFPPRFSGRQFPNYSSELNVNALELEDSALYLCASSDRQGDGYTFGSGTRLTVV.

This clonotype is labeled medium-sized. The chain couples TRBV6-5 to TRBJ2-7, with D uncertain. CDR3 length equals 14 residues. Trimming took 3 bases from V and 7 from J, leaving 16 bases between them. Germline loops: CDR1 MNHEY, CDR2 SVGAGI. The CDR3 DNA is TGTGCCAGCAGTTATGGTGCTGCCATGGGAGAGCAGTACTTC. Residues: CASSYGAAMGEQYF.

This clonotype is classed as large. V usage is TRBV28 and J usage is TRBJ2-7, with TRBD1 identical over 8 bases. The trim removed 3 bases at V and 2 bases at J, leaving 6 bases unmatched. The CDR3 consists of 15 residues. Germline CDR1 is MDHEN and CDR2 is SYDVKM. CDR3: CASSLGQEHPYEQYF. Written as DNA, the CDR3 is TGTGCCAGCAGTTTGGGACAGGAGCATCCCTACGAGCAGTACTTC.

This clonotype is labeled as large. The chain uses TRBV25-1 and TRBJ1-2; 9 bases are a match to TRBD1. The germline V gene has CDR1 MGHDK and CDR2 SYGVNS. This CDR3 contains 13 residues. Losses at the gene ends were 4 bases for V and 6 bases for J; bases not matched to a gene: 3. The CDR3 region is CASSGTGDNGYTF. CDR3 DNA sequence: TGTGCCAGCAGTGGGACAGGGGACAATGGCTACACCTTC.

This clonotype is large (0.1 to 1%). This chain joins TRBV23-1 and TRBJ2-2; 9 nucleotides match TRBD1. TRBV23-1 is treated as an ORF (open reading frame) with a function not yet certain. V lost 3 bases to trimming and J lost 1 base; unmatched junction nucleotides: 6. The CDR3 extends over 17 amino acids. The DNA for the CDR3 is TGCGCCAGCAGTCATCTGGACAGGGGCGTGAACACCGGGGAGCTGTTTTTT. This sequence encodes CASSHLDRGVNTGELFF.

Sample share makes this clonotype medium-sized. The V call is TRBV30, the J call TRBJ2-1; D unresolved. The CDR3 covers 13 residues. Deletions cut 0 bases from V and 4 bases from J, with 7 bases between. Germline V gives CDR1 GTSNPN, CDR2 SVGIG (reference sequence). The CDR3 DNA reads as TGTGCCTGGAGTGTGAGCGCTTACAATGAGCAGTTCTTC. Protein product: CAWSVSAYNEQFF.

This clonotype ranks as large. The gene calls are TRBV24-1 and TRBJ2-3; unclear D gene. V shed 0 bases and J shed 0 bases, with 3 bases lying between them. CDR3 length: 14 residues. Germline V lookup: CDR1 KGHDR, CDR2 SFDVKD. DNA for the CDR3: TGTGCCACCAGTGATTTGCAGAGCACAGATACGCAGTATTTT. Its protein is CATSDLQSTDTQYF.

This clonotype is labeled large. This chain joins TRBV3-1 and TRBJ2-3; D unresolved. V was cut by 1 base and J by 5 bases, with 13 bases left in between. The CDR3 totals 15 residues. Germline CDR1 is LGHDT and CDR2 is YNNKEL (reference sequence). This chain's CDR3 is CASSQGSFHIDTQYF. The CDR3, as DNA: TGTGCCAGCAGCCAAGGGTCCTTCCACATAGATACGCAGTATTTT.

This clonotype is large in the sample. The rearrangement joins TRBV9 to TRBJ2-3; perhaps TRBD2 as D (5 bases). Germline V CDR1 and CDR2: SGDLS, YYNGEE. This CDR3 is 14 amino acids long. V lost 2 bases, J lost 2 bases, and 9 bases lay in between. CDR3 loop: CASSVPGLTDTQYF. The CDR3 nucleotides read TGTGCCAGCAGCGTTCCCGGACTCACAGATACGCAGTATTTT.

This clonotype is classed as large. This chain links TRBV27 with TRBJ2-7; D remains unclear. CDR1 and CDR2 from the germline V gene are MNHEY and SMNVEV (reference sequence). The CDR3 runs 13 residues. V was pared by 6 bases and J by 5 bases, with 14 bases between. CDR3 sequence: CASRKSLPNEQYF. The DNA for the CDR3 is TGTGCCAGCAGGAAATCCCTTCCAAACGAGCAGTACTTC.

This clonotype qualifies as medium-sized (0.01 to 0.1%). Here the CDR3 DNA reads TGTGCCAGCAAATCGATTCAGGACAGGGAACTTTACGAGCAGTACTTC. The encoded protein is CASKSIQDRELYEQYF. The chain couples TRBV25-1 to TRBJ2-7; 8 bases are a match to TRBD1. J lost 4 bases, V lost 7 bases, and 15 bases had no gene match. The CDR3 contains 16 residues. CDR1 MGHDK and CDR2 SYGVNS come from the germline V gene.

By sample fraction, this clonotype is medium-sized. The chain employs TRBV5-1 and TRBJ2-7, with unresolved D. Germline loops: CDR1 SGHRS, CDR2 YFSETQ. The CDR3 has 12 residues. Trimming removed 0 bases from V and 6 bases from J, with 7 bases in between. This CDR3 reads CASSLGASEQYF. The CDR3 DNA sequence: TGCGCCAGCAGCTTGGGGGCCAGCGAGCAGTACTTC.

The V gene is TRBV5-4, the J gene TRBJ2-7; D possibly corresponds to TRBD1 (6 bases). Germline values: CDR1 SGHNT, CDR2 YYREEE (reference sequence). Trimming took off 1 base at V and 3 bases at J, with 11 bases between the two ends. The CDR3 has 14 residues. CDR3 loop: CASSLLSGDYEQYF. For the CDR3, the DNA is TGTGCCAGCAGCTTGTTATCAGGGGACTACGAGCAGTACTTC.

This chain connects TRBV9 to TRBJ2-7; D may match TRBD1 or TRBD2 (6 bases each). Trimming removed 4 bases from V and 9 bases from J, with 14 bases in between. The CDR3 covers 12 residues. Germline lookup yields CDR1 SGDLS and CDR2 YYNGEE. CDR3 protein: CASSLTGGGQYF. CDR3 nucleotide sequence: TGTGCCAGCAGCCTAACCGGGGGCGGGCAGTACTTC.

This clonotype has more than one count but fewer than ten. With a much larger clone just one base away, this may be a read error. CDR3 DNA sequence: TGCAGCGTTGAACGCCGGGACAAGGGGACCGCCCTGGCGTACGAGCAGTACTTC. This translates into CSVERRDKGTALAYEQYF. This chain connects TRBV29-1 to TRBJ2-7; a possible D gene is TRBD1 (6 bases). This CDR3 has 18 amino acids. Trimming shortened V by 2 bases and J by 4 bases, and 27 bases separated the two germline ends. The germline gives CDR1 SQVTM, CDR2 ANQGSEA.

In its sample, this clonotype ranks as medium-sized (0.01 to 0.1%). The rearrangement joins TRBV27 to TRBJ2-2, with 7 bases lining up with TRBD1. Trimming at V came to 0 bases and at J to 7 bases, leaving 8 bases not matched to a gene. The CDR3 extends over 16 amino acids. The V gene's germline CDR1 is MNHEY and CDR2 SMNVEV (reference sequence). This CDR3 is CASSLSGRGYSGELFF. The DNA for the CDR3 is TGTGCCAGCAGTTTATCCGGCAGGGGGTATAGCGGGGAGCTGTTTTTT.